The 27 T cell receptor beta chains below all came from one sample that was sequenced in a study of blood T cell repertoires in COVID-19. The assay was immunoSEQ multiplex PCR, and TCRdb's table has in-frame clones only and misses some. This table has some 220,000 clones, about 80% appearing once. Sequenced input: peripheral blood. The source of these receptors is a woman aged 25-40 years who had recovered from COVID-19.

This clone was recorded only once. V and J are TRBV12-3 or TRBV12-4 and TRBJ1-1; D is perhaps TRBD1 (5 bases). The length of the CDR3 is 12 residues. V lost 7 bases and J 3 bases, leaving 9 bases between the germline ends. The CDR3 sequence: CASTWGDTEAFF. The CDR3, as DNA: TGTGCCAGCACCTGGGGCGACACTGAAGCTTTCTTT.

The chain couples TRBV7-3 to TRBJ1-1; D is possibly TRBD1 (6 bases). The germline V gene encodes CDR1 SGHTA and CDR2 FQGTGA. The CDR3 is made up of 13 amino acids. Trimming left V 5 bases short and J 7 bases short, with 14 bases between. The CDR3 DNA follows: TGTGCCAGCAGCCCGGGGGGCGCGGTTGAAGCTTTCTTT. The encoded protein is CASSPGGAVEAFF. Using reference TRBV7-3 and TRBJ1-1 for the parts outside the CDR3, the full variable domain is GAGVSQTPSNKVTEKGKYVELRCDPISGHTALYWYRQSLGQGPEFLIYFQGTGAADDSGLPNDRFFAVRPEGSVSTLKIQRTERGDSAVYLCASSPGGAVEAFFGQGTRLTVV.

This clone has only a few counts. The chain couples TRBV19 to TRBJ1-5, with TRBD1 matching over 7 bases. The CDR3 contains 14 residues. Germline assignment: CDR1 LNHDA and CDR2 SQIVND (reference sequence). Trimming at V came to 6 bases and at J to 5 bases, leaving 7 bases not matched to a gene. CDR3 in amino acids: CASRTRDSHQPQHF. The DNA of the CDR3 is TGTGCCAGTAGGACTAGGGACAGTCATCAGCCCCAGCATTTT.

The V gene is TRBV19, the J gene TRBJ1-5, with D possibly matching TRBD1 (6 bases). The CDR3 extends over 15 amino acids. Trimming removed 7 bases from V and 2 bases from J, with 15 bases in between. In germline, CDR1 is LNHDA, CDR2 SQIVND (reference sequence). The CDR3 loop reads CASMGTTQGNQPQHF. Written as DNA, the CDR3 is TGTGCCAGTATGGGGACAACCCAGGGCAATCAGCCCCAGCATTTT.

This clone was found once. V and J are TRBV10-2 and TRBJ2-7; 14 bases agree with TRBD2. The V segment lost 5 bases and the J segment 9 bases; nucleotides outside the gene matches: 6. This CDR3 is 14 amino acids long. The germline V gene encodes CDR1 WSHSY and CDR2 SAAADI. CDR3: CASSPRLAGGWQYF. As DNA, the CDR3 is TGCGCCAGCAGTCCACGACTAGCGGGAGGGTGGCAGTACTTC.

This clone showed up many times. The genes are TRBV27 and TRBJ2-7; 12 bases are a match to TRBD2. The junction had 13 bases not matched to a gene; V was cut back by 2 bases and J by 2 bases. Per the germline V gene, CDR1 is MNHEY and CDR2 is SMNVEV (reference sequence). The CDR3 sequence is 19 residues long. CDR3 loop: CASSLGQAGLAGQTYEQYF. The CDR3 DNA is TGTGCCAGCAGTTTAGGACAGGCGGGACTAGCGGGCCAAACCTACGAGCAGTACTTC.

The chain recombines TRBV6-1 with TRBJ2-1; perhaps TRBD2 as D (5 bases). Trimming removed 1 base from V and 7 bases from J, with 5 bases in between. The CDR3 extends over 12 amino acids. Germline CDR1 and CDR2: MNHNS and SASEGT. The CDR3 sequence is CASSEGGNEQFF. In DNA form, the CDR3 reads TGTGCCAGCAGTGAAGGAGGGAATGAGCAGTTCTTC.

The rearrangement joins TRBV6-5 to TRBJ1-5, with no clear D. The ends were cut back, 7 bases at V and 0 bases at J, with 13 bases in the middle. From germline, CDR1 is MNHEY and CDR2 SVGAGI. The CDR3 is made up of 15 amino acids. CDR3 protein: CASIPGGGSNQPQHF. DNA of the CDR3: TGTGCCAGCATTCCCGGAGGTGGTAGCAATCAGCCCCAGCATTTT.

V is TRBV19 and J is TRBJ1-2; 7 bases line up with TRBD1. The germline CDR1 and CDR2 sequences are LNHDA and SQIVND (reference sequence). Trimming cost V 5 bases and J 8 bases; bases outside gene matches: 5. The CDR3 contains 12 residues. The CDR3: CASSHRQGGYTF. Written as DNA, the CDR3 is TGTGCCAGTAGTCACCGACAGGGAGGCTACACCTTC.

This rearrangement joins TRBV9 to TRBJ1-5; tentatively, D is TRBD1 (6 bases). This CDR3 spans 15 amino acids. Germline CDR1 is SGDLS and CDR2 is YYNGEE. Trimming left V 3 bases short and J 1 base short, with 11 bases between. The CDR3 sequence is CASSASGASNQPQHF. CDR3 bases: TGTGCCAGCAGCGCCTCAGGGGCGAGCAATCAGCCCCAGCATTTT.

This clone showed up many times. The chain has TRBV29-1 and TRBJ2-1; 9 bases align to TRBD2. The CDR3 has 15 amino acids. Trimming removed 0 bases from V and 4 bases from J; junction bases left unmatched: 4. The germline CDR1 and CDR2 sequences are SQVTM and ANQGSEA. CDR3 residues: CSVEDRLAGYNEQFF. CDR3 sequence (DNA): TGCAGCGTTGAAGACCGCCTAGCGGGGTACAATGAGCAGTTCTTC.

The chain is built from TRBV19 and TRBJ2-1; 8 positions agree with TRBD1. The V segment lost 7 bases and the J segment 7 bases; nucleotides outside the gene matches: 12. CDR3 size: 15 residues. Germline CDR1 reads LNHDA; CDR2 reads SQIVND (reference sequence). DNA for the CDR3: TGTGCCAGTATCGGGGGCAGGGGGCTGTGGAATGAGCAGTTCTTC. Its protein product is CASIGGRGLWNEQFF.

The gene calls are TRBV7-2 and TRBJ1-1; D may be TRBD1 (5 bases). Germline V gives CDR1 SGHTA, CDR2 FQGNSA. The CDR3 consists of 12 residues. Between the trimmed V and J ends, which lost 6 bases and 11 bases, there was a span of 16 bases. The CDR3: CASSPAGDLAFF. CDR3 bases: TGTGCCAGCAGTCCGGCGGGGGATTTGGCTTTCTTT.

This chain joins TRBV29-1 and TRBJ1-1, with TRBD1 identical over 7 bases. The CDR3 has 15 amino acids. Germline-derived CDR1 and CDR2 are SQVTM and ANQGSEA. J gave up 3 bases and V 4 bases, and 11 bases lay outside the gene matches. As DNA, the CDR3 is TGCAGCGTTGCCCAACCTGACAGGGAATACACTGAAGCTTTCTTT. Translating gives CSVAQPDREYTEAFF.

This chain uses TRBV6-5 with TRBJ2-7; TRBD1 aligns across 7 bases. The trim removed 6 bases at V and 5 bases at J, leaving 4 bases unmatched. CDR3 length: 12 residues. Germline V gene data show CDR1 as MNHEY and CDR2 as SVGAGI. The CDR3 reads CASSPGTDEQYF. The CDR3 DNA sequence: TGTGCCAGCAGCCCCGGGACAGACGAGCAGTACTTC.

This chain joins TRBV2 and TRBJ2-5, with TRBD2 matching 8 bases. The CDR3 loop spans 14 amino acids. Germline V lookup: CDR1 SNHLY, CDR2 FYNNEI. Trimming cost V 7 bases and J 1 base; bases outside gene matches: 5. The CDR3 DNA reads as TGTGCCAGCAATGTAGCGGGGCTCCAAGAGACCCAGTACTTC. It yields the protein CASNVAGLQETQYF.

The chain recombines TRBV6-5 with TRBJ1-4, with no clear D. Germline V lookup: CDR1 MNHEY, CDR2 SVGAGI. Trimming left V 9 bases short and J 15 bases short, with 17 bases between. The CDR3 spans 11 residues. CDR3 protein: CASTLDRRVFF. The CDR3 DNA is TGTGCCAGTACTCTAGACCGGCGGGTGTTTTTT.

V gene TRBV6-5 combines with J gene TRBJ2-7; weak D call: TRBD1 (6 bases). With 5 bases removed from V and 4 bases from J, the gap between germline ends came to 9 bases. The CDR3 covers 12 residues. CDR1 is MNHEY and CDR2 is SVGAGI in the germline V gene. CDR3: CASSRTVYEQYF. The CDR3 DNA sequence: TGTGCCAGCAGTCGGACAGTATACGAGCAGTACTTC.

This chain uses TRBV28 with TRBJ2-7, with a possible D match to TRBD2 (6 bases). The CDR3 spans 13 residues. Germline CDR1 MDHEN, CDR2 SYDVKM. The V gene lost 8 bases and the J gene lost 9 bases, with 20 bases spanning the gap. The CDR3 spells CASGRRQNIWQYF. As DNA, the CDR3 is TGTGCCAGCGGGAGGAGACAGAACATCTGGCAGTACTTC.

The rearrangement uses TRBV30 and TRBJ2-3; no firm D call. Looked up from germline, CDR1 is GTSNPN and CDR2 is SVGIG (reference sequence). The CDR3 loop spans 12 amino acids. The V end was cut by 3 bases, the J end by 1 base, with 5 bases between. In DNA, the CDR3 is TGTGCCTGGAGGCAGGGCACAGATACGCAGTATTTT. It is translated as CAWRQGTDTQYF.

J is TRBJ2-2 and V is TRBV13; 7 positions agree with TRBD2. Germline V lookup: CDR1 PRHDT, CDR2 FYEKMQ (reference sequence). J was trimmed by 3 bases and V by 0 bases; bases with no gene match: 4. The CDR3 spans 16 residues. The CDR3 reads CASSLGPGRDTGELFF. In nucleotides, the CDR3 is TGTGCCAGCAGCTTAGGTCCAGGGAGGGACACCGGGGAGCTGTTTTTT.

This clone was found once. This sequence joins TRBV2 and TRBJ1-2; 8 nucleotides agree with TRBD1. CDR1 and CDR2 (germline): SNHLY, FYNNEI. V trimming: 7 bases; J trimming: 8 bases; junction bases outside the gene matches: 9. This CDR3 is 13 amino acids long. In DNA, the CDR3 is TGTGCCAGCACCTATCAGGGGGCGGAGGGCTACACCTTC. Encoded protein: CASTYQGAEGYTF.

The J gene is TRBJ2-7, the V gene TRBV28; 7 bases are shared with TRBD1. Germline V gene lookup returns CDR1 MDHEN and CDR2 SYDVKM. The CDR3 spans 14 residues. V lost 6 bases and J lost 2; bases outside the gene matches: 7. The CDR3 nucleotides are TGTGCCAGCAGATCTACAGGGGCCCCCTACGAGCAGTACTTC. This codes for CASRSTGAPYEQYF.

V and J are TRBV4-1 and TRBJ2-1; no definite D call. CDR1 MGHRA and CDR2 YSYEKL come from the germline V gene. The ends were cut back, 3 bases at V and 4 bases at J, with 16 bases in the middle. The CDR3 consists of 16 residues. CDR3 protein: CASSQIDIISYNEQFF. Written as DNA, the CDR3 is TGCGCCAGCAGCCAGATAGACATAATCTCTTACAATGAGCAGTTCTTC.

This chain joins TRBV19 and TRBJ1-2; D is possibly TRBD1 (6 bases). The V end lost 3 bases, the J end lost 8 bases, and 13 bases lay between the germline ends. The germline V gene encodes CDR1 LNHDA and CDR2 SQIVND (reference sequence). The CDR3 has 13 amino acids. The CDR3 loop is CASSMKGQGGYTF. The DNA for the CDR3 is TGTGCCAGTAGTATGAAGGGGCAGGGGGGCTACACCTTC.

The chain uses TRBV2 and TRBJ2-2; 9 positions agree with TRBD1. J lost 3 bases, V lost 6 bases, and 8 bases had no gene match. The CDR3 sequence is 16 residues long. CDR1 is SNHLY, CDR2 FYNNEI, per germline. The CDR3, as DNA: TGTGCCAGCAGCCCCCGGGACAGGGTGTACACCGGGGAGCTGTTTTTT. It translates to CASSPRDRVYTGELFF.

The rearrangement uses TRBV12-3 or TRBV12-4 and TRBJ2-3; D is ambiguous. V was pared by 7 bases and J by 5 bases, with 7 bases between. The CDR3 loop spans 11 amino acids. Written as DNA, the CDR3 is TGTGCCAGCACAGTTGGAGATACGCAGTATTTT. Translating it yields CASTVGDTQYF.